This TCR beta chain derives from a study of blood T cell repertoires in COVID-19 (TCRdb year 2020). Turning to the overall study: Samples covering the acute and convalescent phases of COVID-19 were provided by collaborators in the United States, Italy and Spain. The material from the prospective study consisted of cDNA or gDNA derived from T cells, B-cell-depleted T cells, or PBMCs. Samples came from the ongoing ImmuneRACE study (first 160 participants) plus 1,254 subjects from 6 global collaborators. A de-identified subject ID, COVID-19 status, age in years and sex were almost always included in the sample metadata. The repertoires were released in a freely available public database intended as a resource for research on the immune response to SARS-CoV-2. Where available, HLA class I and class II types were obtained from metadata supplied by the sample provider rather than from assay-based typing. Subjects who had been exposed to COVID-19, were actively infected with it, or had recovered from it provided the deeply sampled blood TCRbeta repertoires that made up the dataset. Study-wide conclusions, independent of this receptor: The amount of clinical and demographic metadata varied by source and participant and was provided uncurated.

TCRbeta CDR3 regions were amplified from genomic DNA using the immunoSEQ Assay, a bias-controlled multiplex PCR. Per the authors' processing: The number of nucleated cells in each sample was estimated by amplification of reference gene primers within the assay. To quantify the absolute abundance of each unique TCRbeta CDR3 rearrangement, sequence reads were collapsed and filtered. For each sample, productive Simpson clonality was calculated as the square root of Simpson's diversity index over productive rearrangements. The clones in this table, taken by TCRdb from immuneACCESS, are in-frame only. Not every clone is retained; where verified, under half of the shortfall comes from an unresolved V gene, and the cause of the rest is unknown. Clonal size and the V and J genes are those of that table, whereas D and trimming came from the DNA. The sample table contains fewer than 600,000 clones; only one count was recorded for approximately 92% of them. The top ten hold around 0.95% of the sample.

Notes on this clone: The target of this receptor is not known. It has no much larger one-base neighbor in the sample; base qualities were not kept.

One collaborating source in Seattle enrolled patients during active infection and followed them longitudinally through the course of disease. The collaborating institutions used their own protocols to collect whole blood in K2EDTA tubes. For TCRbeta analysis, collaborator samples were shipped as frozen whole blood, as isolated PBMCs, or as DNA extracted from either sample type. Between the V and J ends, shortened by 8 bases and 3 bases respectively, the junction contains 19 bases. Including cysteine and phenylalanine, the CDR3 has 15 amino acids. The DNA shown is the 45-base CDR3, in frame from base 1. Per the germline V gene, MDHEN is the CDR1 and SYDVKM is the CDR2.

The sample comprised peripheral blood. The chain is made from TRBV28 and TRBJ1-1; a weak D assignment points to TRBD1 (6 bases agree). The TCR comes from a man younger than 35 with COVID-19, enrolled during active disease. CDR3 reads: CASGGVGASDTEAFF. At the DNA level, the sequence is TGTGCCAGCGGGGGCGTCGGGGCGTCAGACACTGAAGCTTTCTTT.